The 15 T cell receptor beta chains below come from one sample, sequenced in a study of blood T cell repertoires in COVID-19. TCRdb's table, derived via immunoSEQ multiplex PCR, lists solely in-frame clones and lacks some. The repertoire holds 200,000 to 250,000 clones, with 85% to 90% as singletons. Sample: peripheral blood. Source of these receptors: a man aged 25 to 40 with COVID-19, enrolled during active disease.

This rearrangement joins TRBV19 to TRBJ1-2; D remains unclear. The V and J ends lost 9 bases and 4 bases respectively, with 15 bases between them. The CDR3 is made up of 13 amino acids. Germline V CDR1 and CDR2: LNHDA, SQIVND (reference sequence). CDR3 sequence: CASTLAERYGYTF. For the CDR3, the DNA is TGTGCCAGCACTTTAGCGGAGCGCTATGGCTACACCTTC.

This chain joins TRBV11-2 and TRBJ1-2; tentatively, D is TRBD1 (5 bases). Between the trimmed V and J ends, which lost 5 bases and 1 base, there was a span of 8 bases. The CDR3 contains 13 residues. Germline V gene sequence: CDR1 SGHAT, CDR2 FQNNGV. The CDR3 sequence: CASSRDSNYGYTF. CDR3 DNA sequence: TGTGCCAGCAGCCGAGACAGTAACTATGGCTACACCTTC.

The chain links TRBV3-1 (or the pseudogene TRBV3-2) to TRBJ1-6; D ambiguous. V dropped 0 bases and J dropped 9 bases, with 15 bases sitting between them. CDR1 and CDR2 (germline): LGHDT, YNNKEL (reference sequence). The CDR3 loop spans 16 amino acids. The CDR3: CASSQDSSGGRSPLHF. For the CDR3, the DNA is TGTGCCAGCAGCCAAGATAGCTCGGGAGGGCGTTCACCCCTCCACTTT.

The rearrangement links TRBV19 to TRBJ1-1; D is perhaps TRBD1 (5 bases). V was pared by 1 base and J by 3 bases, with 9 bases between. This CDR3 spans 14 amino acids. Looked up from germline, CDR1 is LNHDA and CDR2 is SQIVND (reference sequence). The CDR3 coding sequence is TGTGCCAGTAGTATAGCCCAGGGCTACACTGAAGCTTTCTTT. Translating it yields CASSIAQGYTEAFF. Looking up the rest from reference TRBV19 and TRBJ1-1 gives the full variable domain: DGGITQSPKYLFRKEGQNVTLSCEQNLNHDAMYWYRQDPGQGLRLIYYSQIVNDFQKGDIAEGYSVSREKKESFPLTVTSAQKNPTAFYLCASSIAQGYTEAFFGQGTRLTVV.

The chain employs TRBV30 and TRBJ2-4; 8 bases line up with TRBD2. Germline CDR1 is GTSNPN and CDR2 is SVGIG (reference sequence). V lost 0 bases to trimming and J lost 8 bases; unmatched junction nucleotides: 6. This CDR3 has 14 amino acids. The CDR3 nucleotides read TGTGCCTGGAGTGTCGGGGGGGTTAGTGACATTCAGTACTTC. Protein: CAWSVGGVSDIQYF.

The V and J genes are TRBV4-1 and TRBJ2-3; the D is unclear. The CDR3 runs to 15 residues. Germline V gene data show CDR1 as MGHRA and CDR2 as YSYEKL. Trimming left V 1 base short and J 6 bases short, with 14 bases between. The CDR3 nucleotides are TGCGCCAGCAGCCAAGGAATAGCCGTTCGGGATACGCAGTATTTT. Protein: CASSQGIAVRDTQYF.

Here the CDR3 reads CASSQRQVATNEKLFF. CDR3 nucleotide sequence: TGCGCCAGCAGCCAGAGACAGGTTGCAACTAATGAAAAACTGTTTTTT. This chain joins TRBV5-1 and TRBJ1-4, with D maybe TRBD1 (6 bases). The CDR3 runs 16 residues. Trimming stripped 4 bases from V and 0 bases from J, with 13 bases between. CDR1 is SGHRS and CDR2 is YFSETQ in the germline V gene.

The CDR3 nucleotides read TGTGCCAGCAGTTCCGTTCGTCCGAACAGGAACATCAATGAGCAGTTCTTC. The encoded protein is CASSSVRPNRNINEQFF. The chain combines TRBV7-9 with TRBJ2-1; possibly TRBD1 for D (5 bases). The CDR3 runs 17 residues. Looked up from germline, CDR1 is SEHNR and CDR2 is FQNEAQ (reference sequence). V lost 6 bases to trimming and J lost 6 bases, with 24 bases between them.

The chain couples TRBV11-2 to TRBJ2-1; TRBD2 aligns across 10 bases. Germline V gene lookup returns CDR1 SGHAT and CDR2 FQNNGV. The CDR3 is 18 amino acids. The V segment lost 0 bases and the J segment 7 bases; nucleotides outside the gene matches: 12. CDR3 in DNA: TGTGCCAGCAGCTTAGATAGGATAGCGGGAGGTTATAGAAATGAGCAGTTCTTC. As protein: CASSLDRIAGGYRNEQFF.

The chain recombines TRBV13 with TRBJ1-2; possibly TRBD1 for D (5 bases). The V end lost 3 bases, the J end lost 5 bases, and 13 bases lay between the germline ends. The CDR3 loop spans 14 amino acids. Germline values: CDR1 PRHDT, CDR2 FYEKMQ (reference sequence). CDR3 bases: TGTGCCAGCAGCTTCGGGAGGGGAGGGTATGGCTACACCTTC. The encoded protein is CASSFGRGGYGYTF.

This rearrangement joins TRBV5-6 to TRBJ1-2, with D unresolved. CDR1 is SGHDT and CDR2 is YYEEEE in the germline V gene. V shed 4 bases and J shed 4 bases, with 11 bases lying between them. This CDR3 is 13 amino acids long. The CDR3, as DNA: TGTGCCAGCAGCCGTAGCAGCCCCTATGGCTACACCTTC. It is translated as CASSRSSPYGYTF.

The J gene is TRBJ1-4, the V gene TRBV10-3; maybe TRBD1 (6 bases). The length of the CDR3 is 17 residues. The V gene lost 8 bases and the J gene lost 1 base, with 20 bases spanning the gap. Germline lookup yields CDR1 ENHRY and CDR2 SYGVKD. CDR3 sequence reads: CAIPPDSEVLTNEKLFF. The CDR3 DNA is TGTGCCATCCCCCCGGACAGCGAAGTCTTAACTAATGAAAAACTGTTTTTT.

This clone was seen a handful of times. The chain recombines TRBV10-3 with TRBJ1-2, with 7 bases aligning to TRBD1. The CDR3 length is 16 residues. The V segment lost 4 bases and the J segment 1 base; nucleotides outside the gene matches: 9. Looked up from germline, CDR1 is ENHRY and CDR2 is SYGVKD. CDR3 DNA: TGTGCCATCAGTGTATACAGGGGTCCCCTTAACTATGGCTACACCTTC. Amino acid sequence: CAISVYRGPLNYGYTF.

V usage is TRBV27 and J usage is TRBJ2-1; TRBD2 agrees at 12 bases. Germline CDR1 and CDR2: MNHEY and SMNVEV (reference sequence). V shed 6 bases, J shed 4 bases, and the junction held 4 bases outside the gene matches. CDR3 length equals 15 residues. CDR3 sequence: CASSYGLAGYNEQFF. CDR3 DNA sequence: TGTGCCAGCAGCTACGGACTAGCGGGGTACAATGAGCAGTTCTTC.

This chain joins TRBV4-3 and TRBJ1-1; no reliable D call. With 3 bases removed from V and 5 bases from J, the gap between germline ends came to 10 bases. The CDR3 spans 13 residues. Germline lookup yields CDR1 LGHNA and CDR2 YSLEER. CDR3 bases: TGCGCCAGCAGCCATCGGTCGGGAACTGAAGCTTTCTTT. This codes for CASSHRSGTEAFF.